This T cell receptor beta chain was captured by sequencing in a study of blood T cell repertoires in COVID-19. Study as a whole: Samples came from the United States, Italy and Spain, spanning acute and convalescent COVID-19. In each case, the material was cDNA or gDNA derived from T cells, B-cell-depleted T cells, or PBMCs.

This clone has only one observation. Original data processing: Reference gene primer amplification gave estimated nucleated cell counts. Measured with immunoSEQ multiplex PCR; TCRdb has only the in-frame clones, and not every one. V, J and clone size reflect that table, while D and trimming were determined from the DNA. The sample consists of about 90,000 clones, about 89% of them appearing once. Germline CDR1 and CDR2: SQVTM and ANQGSEA. The CDR3 runs to 13 residues. Trimming cost V 3 bases and J 8 bases, with 13 bases left between them. The source is a woman aged 70-85 years with acute or convalescent COVID-19. The specimen sequenced was peripheral blood. The gene calls are TRBV29-1 and TRBJ1-4, with a tentative D call TRBD1 (5 bases). As DNA, the CDR3 is TGCAGCGTTGATCTAGGGGCGAGGGAAAAACTGTTTTTT. It specifies CSVDLGAREKLFF.